This entry concerns a single T cell receptor (beta chain). Its antigen target is currently unknown. Per-nucleotide qualities are absent, and no much larger clonotype sits a single base away. This entry comes from a study of blood T cell repertoires in COVID-19 (dated by TCRdb to the early 2020s). With regard to the full study: Samples from collaborators originated in the United States, Italy and Spain and spanned both the acute and convalescent phases of COVID-19. Subjects who had been exposed to COVID-19, were actively infected with it, or had recovered from it provided the deeply sampled blood TCRbeta repertoires that made up the dataset. The samples were drawn from two sources: the first 160 participants of the ongoing ImmuneRACE study, and some 1,300 subjects contributed by 6 global collaborators. The sample metadata nearly always contained a de-identified subject ID, COVID-19 status, age in years and sex. Where HLA class I and class II types were available, the types were taken from metadata supplied by the sample provider, not from assay-based typing. The repertoires were made available in a free public database intended to serve as a resource for research on the immune response to SARS-CoV-2. The material from the prospective study consisted of cDNA or gDNA derived from T cells, B-cell-depleted T cells, or PBMCs. Here is what the overall study found, with its caveats: How much clinical and demographic metadata was included differed by source and by participant, and the metadata was provided uncurated.

Trimming takes 0 bases from V and 7 bases from J, and the germline ends sit 7 bases apart. Taken from cysteine to phenylalanine, the CDR3 has 14 residues. Only the CDR3 region is kept as DNA, spanning 42 bases read in frame from base 1. CDR1 and CDR2, looked up from the germline V gene, are LGHNA and YSLEER. In the prospective study, participants were about 18 to 90 years old, resided in fewer than 25 geographic areas of the United States, and were enrolled through a virtual design. Cohort assignment in the prospective study relied on participant-reported clinical history from a screening survey and a study questionnaire. For ImmuneRACE Cohort 3, a participant was defined as recovered based on two consecutive negative NP/OP PCR tests, clearance by a healthcare professional, or resolution of symptoms. In the prospective study, whole blood, serum and a nasopharyngeal or oropharyngeal swab were collected from each participant by mobile phlebotomists. Participants in the prospective study had the option to provide additional blood draws and questionnaires over a roughly two-month period. Prospective study blood samples were shipped either frozen or at room temperature before DNA extraction.

The immunoSEQ Assay, a bias-controlled multiplex PCR, was used to amplify TCRbeta CDR3 regions from genomic DNA. Processing in the source paper ran as follows. Within the assay, amplification of reference gene primers was used to estimate how many nucleated cells each sample contained. Sequence reads were collapsed and filtered to measure the absolute abundance of every unique TCRbeta CDR3 rearrangement. Productive Simpson clonality was computed per sample as the square root of Simpson's diversity index over productive rearrangements. TCRdb re-hosts the immuneACCESS table, in-frame sequences only. Its copies lack some clones; in the studies checked, an unresolved V gene accounts for under half of them, and the cause for the rest is not known. V, J and clone size were drawn from that table, and D and trimming were deduced from the DNA. This sample gives about 210,000 clones in total; just under 90% of them show up just once. Less than 1.5% of the sample is taken by the ten largest.

This TCR came from a man aged 25 to 40 who had recovered from COVID-19. Sequenced: PBMCs or T cells enriched from blood (not recorded which). The sequence is built from TRBV4-3 and TRBJ1-6, and the D gene may be TRBD1, 6 bases matching. The CDR3: CASSQEQGNSPLHF. The nucleotides are TGCGCCAGCAGCCAAGAACAGGGAAATTCACCCCTCCACTTT.